The clone carrying this T cell receptor (beta chain) was seen a handful of times. Its specificity is unknown. TCRdb redid the calling of the 5' RACE reads with MiXCR, one entry per CDR3 protein. This table holds almost 600,000 distinct CDR3 sequences, roughly 12% found once. The sample is drawn from a study of T cells after yellow fever vaccination. General study results and limits: Peaking on day 5 versus 15, the secondary response was faster but weaker.

Trimming removed 4 bases from V and 0 bases from J, with 13 bases in between. CDR3 length equals 15 residues. This clonotype was obtained from a man aged 30-40 years who received the YFV17D yellow fever vaccine. The chain employs TRBV12-3 or TRBV12-4 and TRBJ2-7; D may be TRBD1 or TRBD2 (5 bases each). The material sequenced was PBMCs, taken on the day of the yellow fever booster vaccination. This CDR3 is CASSSLRGLSYEQYF. CDR3 bases: TGTGCCAGCAGTTCCCTCCGGGGCCTCTCCTACGAGCAGTACTTC.